These 2 T cell receptor beta chains were all obtained from the same sample, sequenced in a study of control samples from healthy donors and cancer patients. The repertoire was sequenced with immunoSEQ multiplex PCR; TCRdb's copy has only in-frame clones and lacks some. The sample lists 90,000 to 100,000 clones, around three quarters occurring once. The material sequenced was blood. These TCRs come from a young woman in good health.

The chain has TRBV14 and TRBJ2-7; unclear D gene. V was pared by 2 bases and J by 3 bases, with 11 bases between. This CDR3 spans 14 amino acids. Germline values: CDR1 SGHDN, CDR2 FVKESK. For the CDR3, the DNA is TGTGCCAGCAGCCAATCGGTTCGAATCTACGAGCAGTACTTC. It is translated as CASSQSVRIYEQYF.

The V and J genes are TRBV6-2 or TRBV6-3 and TRBJ2-3; D remains ambiguous. V lost 5 bases and J 2 bases, leaving 5 bases between the germline ends. The CDR3 has 12 residues. Germline V lookup: CDR1 MNHEY, CDR2 SVGEGT. The CDR3 nucleotides are TGTGCCAGCAGTGGCCACACAGATACGCAGTATTTT. It translates to CASSGHTDTQYF.